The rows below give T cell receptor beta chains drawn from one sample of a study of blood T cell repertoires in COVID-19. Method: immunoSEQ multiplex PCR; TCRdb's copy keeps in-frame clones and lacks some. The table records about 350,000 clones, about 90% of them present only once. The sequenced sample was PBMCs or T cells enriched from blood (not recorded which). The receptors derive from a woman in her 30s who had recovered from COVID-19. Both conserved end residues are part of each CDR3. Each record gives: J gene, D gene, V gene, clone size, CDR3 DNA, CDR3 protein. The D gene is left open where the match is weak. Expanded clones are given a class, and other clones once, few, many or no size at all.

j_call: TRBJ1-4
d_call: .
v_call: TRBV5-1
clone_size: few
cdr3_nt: TGCGCCAGCAGCTTCCACGCCCCCCGGGGTGAAAAACTGTTTTTT
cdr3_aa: CASSFHAPRGEKLFF

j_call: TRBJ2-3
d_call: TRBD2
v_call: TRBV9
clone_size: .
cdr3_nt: TGTGCCAGCAGCCAGGGGACTAGCGGTAGCACAGATACGCAGTATTTT
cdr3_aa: CASSQGTSGSTDTQYF

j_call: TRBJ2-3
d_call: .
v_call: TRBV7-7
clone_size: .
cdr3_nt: TGTGCTAGCAGCTTCGGAGCTTCTGGCACAGATACGCAGTATTTT
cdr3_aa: CASSFGASGTDTQYF

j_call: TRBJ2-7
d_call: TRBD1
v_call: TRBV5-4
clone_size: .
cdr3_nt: TGTGCCAGCAGCTTGGGACAGGGGAGTCACTACGAGCAGTACTTC
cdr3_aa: CASSLGQGSHYEQYF

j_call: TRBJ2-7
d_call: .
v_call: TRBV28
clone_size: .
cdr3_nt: TGTGCCAGCAGTCCACCCCTTCGAGCGCAGTACTTC
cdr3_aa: CASSPPLRAQYF

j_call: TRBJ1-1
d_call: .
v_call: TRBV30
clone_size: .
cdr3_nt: TGTGCCTGGAGCACTTCTCGGGAAGCTTTCTTT
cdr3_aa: CAWSTSREAFF

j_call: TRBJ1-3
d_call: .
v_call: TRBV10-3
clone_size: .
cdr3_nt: TGTGCCATCAAGGGGGAGCAATCTGGAAACACCATATATTTT
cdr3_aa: CAIKGEQSGNTIYF

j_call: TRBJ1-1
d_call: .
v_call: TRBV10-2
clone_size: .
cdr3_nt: TGCGCCAGCAGTGTGTTGACAGAGAACACTGAAGCTTTCTTT
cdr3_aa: CASSVLTENTEAFF

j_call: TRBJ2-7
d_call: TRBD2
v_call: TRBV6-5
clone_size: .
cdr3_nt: TGTGCAGCCGCTAGCGGGAGTCCCTACGAGCAGTACTTC
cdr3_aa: CAAASGSPYEQYF

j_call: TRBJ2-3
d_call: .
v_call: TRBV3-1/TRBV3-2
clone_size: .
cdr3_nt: TGTGCCAGCAGCCTCAGGGGTAGCACAGATACGCAGTATTTT
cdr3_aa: CASSLRGSTDTQYF

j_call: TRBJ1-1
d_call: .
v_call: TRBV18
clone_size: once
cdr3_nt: TGTGCCAGCTCACCGACGGGGAACACTGAAGCTTTCTTT
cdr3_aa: CASSPTGNTEAFF

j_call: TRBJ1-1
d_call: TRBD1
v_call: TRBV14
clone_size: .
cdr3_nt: TGTGCCAGCAGCCAACTCCGTGGACAGGGGAGCACTGAAGCTTTCTTT
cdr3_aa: CASSQLRGQGSTEAFF

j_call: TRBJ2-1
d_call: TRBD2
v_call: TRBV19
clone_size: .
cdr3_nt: TGTGCCAGTAGTATTAGCGGGGGAGAGCAGTTCTTC
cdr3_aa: CASSISGGEQFF

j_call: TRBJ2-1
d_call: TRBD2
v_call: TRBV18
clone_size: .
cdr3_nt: TGTGCCAGCTCGACTAGCGTAAGCTCCTACAATGAGCAGTTCTTC
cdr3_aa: CASSTSVSSYNEQFF

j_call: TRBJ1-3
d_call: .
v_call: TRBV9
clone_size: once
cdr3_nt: TGTGCCAGCAGCGTAGCGGGGTCCTCTGGAAACACCATATATTTT
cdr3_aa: CASSVAGSSGNTIYF

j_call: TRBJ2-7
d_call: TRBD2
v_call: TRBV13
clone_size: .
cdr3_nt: TGTGCCAGCAGCTTAGGCGGGGTAGCGGGCCCCTACGAGCAGTACTTC
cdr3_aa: CASSLGGVAGPYEQYF

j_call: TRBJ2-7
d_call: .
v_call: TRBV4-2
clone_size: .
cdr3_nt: TGTGCCAGCAGCCAAGGGGGAGATTACGAGCAGTACTTC
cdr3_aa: CASSQGGDYEQYF

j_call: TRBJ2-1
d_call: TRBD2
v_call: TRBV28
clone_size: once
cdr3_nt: TGTGCCAGCAGTCTTACTAGCGGGAGCCAGTTCTTC
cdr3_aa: CASSLTSGSQFF

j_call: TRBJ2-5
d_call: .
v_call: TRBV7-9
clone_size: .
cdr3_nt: TGTGCCAGCAGTTCGAGGGTCTCCCAAGAGACCCAGTACTTC
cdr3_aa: CASSSRVSQETQYF

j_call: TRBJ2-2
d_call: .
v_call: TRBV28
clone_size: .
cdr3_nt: TGTGCCAGCAGGCAGGACAGTATGAACACCGGGGAGCTGTTTTTT
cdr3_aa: CASRQDSMNTGELFF

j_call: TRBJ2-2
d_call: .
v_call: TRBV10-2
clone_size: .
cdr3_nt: TGCGCCAGGACGGACAGTTACACCGGGGAGCTGTTTTTT
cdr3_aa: CARTDSYTGELFF

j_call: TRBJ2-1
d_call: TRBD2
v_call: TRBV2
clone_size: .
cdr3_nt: TGTGCCAGCAGTGAGGTTAGGCTAGCGGTCTACAATGAGCAGTTCTTC
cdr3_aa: CASSEVRLAVYNEQFF

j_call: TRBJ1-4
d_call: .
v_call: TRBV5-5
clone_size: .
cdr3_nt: TGTGCCAGCACCAAAACAGGGCCAGCAACTAATGAAAAACTGTTTTTT
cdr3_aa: CASTKTGPATNEKLFF

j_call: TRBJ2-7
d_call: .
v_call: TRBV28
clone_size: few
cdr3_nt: TGTGCCAGCAGTGTGGGGCCCTACGAGCAGTACTTC
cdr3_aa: CASSVGPYEQYF

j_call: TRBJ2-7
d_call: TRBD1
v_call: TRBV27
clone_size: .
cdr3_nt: TGTGCCAGCAGTTCCCAGGGGGCCGAGCAGTACTTC
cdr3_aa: CASSSQGAEQYF

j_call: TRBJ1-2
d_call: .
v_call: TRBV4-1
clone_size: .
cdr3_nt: TGCGCCAGCAGCCAAGCGGTTGGCAGGCCCTACTATGGCTACACCTTC
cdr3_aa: CASSQAVGRPYYGYTF

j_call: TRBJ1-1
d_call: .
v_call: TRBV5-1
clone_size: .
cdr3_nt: TGCGCCAGCAGCGATCAGGTGAACACTGAAGCTTTCTTT
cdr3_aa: CASSDQVNTEAFF

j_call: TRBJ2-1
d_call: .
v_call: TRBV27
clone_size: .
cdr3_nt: TGTGCCAGCAGTTTGCGAGGGGGGGATAGGAATGAGCAGTTCTTC
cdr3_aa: CASSLRGGDRNEQFF

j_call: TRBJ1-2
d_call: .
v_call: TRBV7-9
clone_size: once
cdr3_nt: TGTGCCAGCAGCTTAGCGTCCTCTAGAGGCTACACCTTC
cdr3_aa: CASSLASSRGYTF

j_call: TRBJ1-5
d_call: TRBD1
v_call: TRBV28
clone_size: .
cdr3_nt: TGTGCCAGCAGTGGAATGACAGGGGAATTCGATCAGCCCCAGCATTTT
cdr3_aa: CASSGMTGEFDQPQHF